The 14 T cell receptor beta chains listed next were all sequenced from one sample in a study of radiotherapy plus CTLA-4 blockade in lung cancer. The repertoire was sequenced with immunoSEQ multiplex PCR; TCRdb's copy has only in-frame clones and lacks some. The data contain around 41,000 clones, about 67% of them seen just once; the ten biggest clones take up 20% to 25%. The specimen comprised peripheral blood, sampled from a patient treated with radiotherapy plus ipilimumab. Source of these receptors: a human donor with non-small cell lung cancer who had a partial response to radiotherapy plus ipilimumab.

V gene TRBV11-3 combines with J gene TRBJ2-1; 7 nucleotides agree with TRBD1. Per the germline V gene, CDR1 is SGHNT and CDR2 is YENEEA. V gave up 5 bases and J gave up 9 bases; unmatched junction bases: 10. The CDR3 extends over 14 amino acids. The CDR3 sequence is CASSLKRGPGEQFF. CDR3 nucleotides: TGTGCCAGCAGCCTCAAGAGGGGGCCGGGTGAGCAGTTCTTC.

Remarks on this clone: Relative to the germline gene, one junction end is altered; a read error may explain this. The chain combines TRBV7-2 with TRBJ2-7, with TRBD1 as a possible D gene (7 bases). The CDR3 totals 15 residues. The V gene's germline CDR1 is SGHTA and CDR2 FQGNSA. The CDR3 bases are TGTGCCAGCAGCCATCTAGTCACCAGGGCGGGACAGAGCTTCTTC. Translated, it gives CASSHLVTRAGQSFF.

This clone was found once. The chain couples TRBV27 to TRBJ2-7, with D uncertain. The CDR3 extends over 16 amino acids. In germline, CDR1 is MNHEY, CDR2 SMNVEV (reference sequence). V lost 8 bases to trimming and J lost 3 bases, with 23 bases between them. CDR3 nucleotides: TGTGCCAGCTCCCCAACAGTCGACACCGCTCACTACGAGCAGTACTTC. Translation: CASSPTVDTAHYEQYF.

V gene TRBV9 combines with J gene TRBJ1-2; 10 bases are a match to TRBD1. Trimming took 6 bases from V and 4 from J; bases not matched to a gene: 6. The CDR3 length is 14 residues. The germline gives CDR1 SGDLS, CDR2 YYNGEE. CDR3 sequence (DNA): TGTGCCAGCAACCCGACAGGGGGCAGCTATGGCTACACCTTC. Translation: CASNPTGGSYGYTF.

The rearrangement uses TRBV5-1 and TRBJ2-7; tentative D call: TRBD1 (6 bases). Deletions cut 4 bases from V and 1 base from J, with 12 bases between. CDR1 SGHRS and CDR2 YFSETQ come from the germline V gene. This CDR3 is built from 14 residues. DNA of the CDR3: TGCGCCAGCAGCCATCGGACAGAATCCTACGAGCAGTACTTC. Protein product: CASSHRTESYEQYF.

The chain has TRBV5-1 and TRBJ2-5; tentatively, D is TRBD2 (5 bases). The DNA matches TRBJ2-7 better at its end, which makes the J call doubtful. Germline CDR1 is SGHRS and CDR2 is YFSETQ. The CDR3 length is 14 residues. The CDR3 reads CASSLALGTYEQYF. CDR3 in DNA: TGCGCCAGCAGCTTGGCACTAGGAACCTACGAGCAGTACTTC.

The chain uses TRBV5-5 and TRBJ2-7; 13 bases match TRBD2. Germline lookup yields CDR1 SGHKS and CDR2 YYEKEE (reference sequence). This CDR3 contains 14 residues. Trimming took 2 bases from V and 7 from J; bases not matched to a gene: 3. CDR3 sequence: CASSLLGLAGEQYF. The CDR3 DNA follows: TGTGCCAGCAGCTTACTGGGACTAGCGGGGGAGCAGTACTTC.

This clone came up a few times. The chain uses TRBV4-3 and TRBJ1-1; tentatively, D is TRBD1 (6 bases). The CDR3 extends over 13 amino acids. The germline gives CDR1 LGHNA, CDR2 YSLEER. V was shortened by 3 bases and J by 1 base, with 6 bases between the two germline ends. The DNA for the CDR3 is TGCGCCAGCAGCCAGACAGGGAACACTGAAGCTTTCTTT. It encodes CASSQTGNTEAFF.

J is TRBJ2-3 and V is TRBV6-5, with D perhaps TRBD2 (7 bases). V gave up 1 base and J gave up 3 bases, with 14 bases separating them. This CDR3 has 16 residues. Germline values: CDR1 MNHEY, CDR2 SVGAGI. CDR3 in amino acids: CASSYLKGGATDTQYF. CDR3 sequence (DNA): TGTGCCAGCAGTTACTTGAAGGGGGGGGCGACAGATACGCAGTATTTT.

This clone was picked up a small number of times. The V gene is TRBV30, the J gene TRBJ1-2; possibly TRBD1 for D (6 bases). Germline V gene data show CDR1 as GTSNPN and CDR2 as SVGIG (reference sequence). This CDR3 spans 13 amino acids. In nucleotides, the CDR3 is TGTGTCTCGCGGCGGCAGGGGTCGTATGGCTACACCTTC. Translated: CVSRRQGSYGYTF. Supplemented by reference TRBV30 and TRBJ1-2, the full variable domain reads SQTIHQWPATLVQPVGSPLSLECTVEGTSNPNLYWYRQAAGRGLQLLFYSVGIGQISSEVPQNLSASRPQDRQFILSSKKLLLSDSGFYLCVSRRQGSYGYTFGSGTRLTVV.

The V and J genes are TRBV5-1 and TRBJ2-2; the D gene is possibly TRBD2 (6 bases). In germline, CDR1 is SGHRS, CDR2 YFSETQ. Deletions cut 9 bases from V and 7 bases from J, with 19 bases between. The CDR3 runs to 14 residues. This CDR3 is CATSIQGGNGELFF. CDR3 bases: TGCGCCACCTCGATCCAGGGAGGCAACGGGGAGCTGTTTTTT.

This chain links TRBV30 with TRBJ2-6; 7 nucleotides match TRBD1. The CDR3 is 18 residues long. In germline, CDR1 is GTSNPN, CDR2 SVGIG (reference sequence). Trimming cost V 0 bases and J 1 base; bases outside gene matches: 9. The DNA for the CDR3 is TGTGCCTGGAGTGTAATCAGGACAGGTTTTTCTGGGGCCAACGTCCTGACTTTC. It encodes CAWSVIRTGFSGANVLTF.

This clone was counted between two and nine times. CDR3 bases: TGTGCCAGCAGCCCGGGGACAGGGGCGCGTTCACCCCTCCACTTT. It yields the protein CASSPGTGARSPLHF. V gene TRBV7-2 combines with J gene TRBJ1-6; 10 bases align to TRBD1. The CDR3 is 15 amino acids. The V and J ends lost 5 bases and 9 bases, in that order; junction bases with no gene match: 7. Per germline, CDR1 SGHTA and CDR2 FQGNSA.

The chain couples TRBV10-2 to TRBJ2-1; D gene ambiguous. Germline V CDR1 and CDR2: WSHSY, SAAADI. V was pared by 6 bases and J by 8 bases, with 11 bases between. The CDR3 runs to 12 residues. DNA for the CDR3: TGCGCCAGCAGCTCGGGTTTCTATGAGCAGTTCTTC. It translates to CASSSGFYEQFF.